The 5 T cell receptor beta chains below come from one sample, sequenced in a study of blood T cell repertoires in COVID-19. Measured with immunoSEQ multiplex PCR; TCRdb has only the in-frame clones, and not every one. The sample contains 100,000 to 150,000 clones, about 80% of which appear only once. The sequenced sample consisted of peripheral blood. These receptors were obtained from a woman aged 55-70 years with acute or convalescent COVID-19.

The V and J genes are TRBV6-6 and TRBJ2-1; perhaps TRBD1 as D (6 bases). With 2 bases removed from V and 6 bases from J, the gap between germline ends came to 11 bases. Germline-derived CDR1 and CDR2 are MNHNY and SVGAGI (reference sequence). This CDR3 has 14 residues. The CDR3 DNA follows: TGTGCCAGCAGTTACCACCAAGGGGGCAATGAGCAGTTCTTC. Protein product: CASSYHQGGNEQFF.

V gene TRBV7-9 combines with J gene TRBJ1-1; tentative D call: TRBD1 (6 bases). The CDR3 runs to 14 residues. The ends were cut back, 5 bases at V and 1 base at J, with 11 bases in the middle. The germline V gene encodes CDR1 SEHNR and CDR2 FQNEAQ (reference sequence). The CDR3 coding sequence is TGTGCCAGCAGCGCCCAACAGGGGAACACTGAAGCTTTCTTT. Protein product: CASSAQQGNTEAFF.

This chain connects TRBV5-1 to TRBJ2-1; 10 bases are a match to TRBD2. The CDR3 covers 16 residues. Germline CDR1 is SGHRS and CDR2 is YFSETQ. Trimming took 0 bases from V and 4 from J; bases not matched to a gene: 4. The CDR3 DNA is TGCGCCAGCAGCTTGGGAGATAGCGGGGGGTACAATGAGCAGTTCTTC. Protein sequence: CASSLGDSGGYNEQFF.

The rearrangement joins TRBV10-3 to TRBJ1-1; D is uncertain. V was pared by 4 bases and J by 10 bases, with 25 bases between. This CDR3 has 16 amino acids. Per the germline V gene, CDR1 is ENHRY and CDR2 is SYGVKD. CDR3 DNA: TGTGCCATCAGTGGGGGAGACGCGGGCTTGGATCTGCGAGCTTTCTTT. It is translated as CAISGGDAGLDLRAFF.

The chain links TRBV5-1 to TRBJ1-2, with 9 positions matching TRBD1. Germline lookup yields CDR1 SGHRS and CDR2 YFSETQ. J lost 2 bases, V lost 0 bases, and 8 bases had no gene match. There are 17 residues in the CDR3. Here the CDR3 reads CASSLAGGQGGNYGYTF. In DNA form, the CDR3 reads TGCGCCAGCAGCTTGGCTGGGGGACAGGGCGGGAACTATGGCTACACCTTC.